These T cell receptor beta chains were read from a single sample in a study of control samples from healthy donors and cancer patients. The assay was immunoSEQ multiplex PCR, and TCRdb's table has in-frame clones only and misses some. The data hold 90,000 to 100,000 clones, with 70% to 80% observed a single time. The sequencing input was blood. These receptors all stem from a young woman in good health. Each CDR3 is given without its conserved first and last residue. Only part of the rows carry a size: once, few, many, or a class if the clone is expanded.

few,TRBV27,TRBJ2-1,ASSSGNRVHEQF
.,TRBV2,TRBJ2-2,ASSETPSNTGELF
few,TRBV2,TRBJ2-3,ASSDKGTSEIRVGTDTQY
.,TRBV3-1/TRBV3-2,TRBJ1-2,ASSQDITGNYGYT
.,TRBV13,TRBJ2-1,ASSNTGTSGWNEQF
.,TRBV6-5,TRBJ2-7,ASSITGFEQY
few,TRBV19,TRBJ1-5,ASCSGTGVQPQH
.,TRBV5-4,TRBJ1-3,ASSLRTGVRGNTIY
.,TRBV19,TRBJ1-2,ASTRDVGGTGYGYT
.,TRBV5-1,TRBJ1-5,ASSPGDRFNQPQH
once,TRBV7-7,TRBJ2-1,ASSPRDGYNEQF
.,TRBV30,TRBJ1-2,AWSPQQGAVPLLGYT
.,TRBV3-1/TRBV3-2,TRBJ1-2,ASSQDVYGYT
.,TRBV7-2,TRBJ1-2,ASSLYATGKYRYT
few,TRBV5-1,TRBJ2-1,ASSLNSGTYNEQF
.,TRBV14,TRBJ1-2,ASSQDLGGNYGYT
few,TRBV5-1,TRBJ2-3,ASNGGLSTDTQY
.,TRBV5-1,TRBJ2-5,ASSPGPFQETQY
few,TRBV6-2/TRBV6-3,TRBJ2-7,ASSSGTRASEQY
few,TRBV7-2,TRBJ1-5,ASSTGQGYNQPQH
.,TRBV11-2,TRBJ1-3,ASSLDRAGNTIY
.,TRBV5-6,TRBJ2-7,ASSGTEDTEQY
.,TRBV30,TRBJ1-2,AWSGGQLGYT
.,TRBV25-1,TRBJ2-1,ASSGYFNRGDNEQF
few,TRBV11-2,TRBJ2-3,ASSLGAGGSTDTQY
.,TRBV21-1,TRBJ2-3,ASSKISGAITSTDTQY
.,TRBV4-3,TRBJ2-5,ASSQGLAGGEETQY
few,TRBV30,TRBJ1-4,AWNQRAGANEKLF
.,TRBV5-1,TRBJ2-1,ASSHGGTGTQNEQF
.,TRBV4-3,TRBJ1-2,ASSPTGTPGNGYT
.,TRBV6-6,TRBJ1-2,ASTQGDIYGYT
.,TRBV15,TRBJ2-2,ATSRGTADTGELF
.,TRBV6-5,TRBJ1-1,ASRPRPSAEAF
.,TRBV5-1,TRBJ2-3,ASSPLRGVADTQY
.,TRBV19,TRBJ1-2,ASSPGQGGYGYT
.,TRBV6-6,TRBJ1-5,ASSYLGGLNQPQH
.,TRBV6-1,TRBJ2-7,ASSEIARGGYEQY
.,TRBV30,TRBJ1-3,AWSVSQSGNTIY
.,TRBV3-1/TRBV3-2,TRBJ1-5,ASSQGVADNQPQH